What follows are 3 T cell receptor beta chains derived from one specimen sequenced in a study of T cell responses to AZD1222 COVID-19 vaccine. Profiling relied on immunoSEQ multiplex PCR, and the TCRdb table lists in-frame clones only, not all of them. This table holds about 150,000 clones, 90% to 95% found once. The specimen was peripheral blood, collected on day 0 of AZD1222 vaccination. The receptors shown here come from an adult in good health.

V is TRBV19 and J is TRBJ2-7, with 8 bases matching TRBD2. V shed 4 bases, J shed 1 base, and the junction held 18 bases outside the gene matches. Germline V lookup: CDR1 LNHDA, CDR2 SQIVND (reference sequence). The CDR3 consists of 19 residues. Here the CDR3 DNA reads TGTGCCAGTAGTACGGGGACCGCCGATCTAGCGGGCGTGTCCTACGAGCAGTACTTC. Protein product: CASSTGTADLAGVSYEQYF.

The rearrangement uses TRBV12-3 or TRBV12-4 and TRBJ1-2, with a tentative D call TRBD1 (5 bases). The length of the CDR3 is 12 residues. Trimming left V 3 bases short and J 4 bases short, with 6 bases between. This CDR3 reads CASSLTVYGYTF. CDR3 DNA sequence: TGTGCCAGCAGTTTGACAGTCTATGGCTACACCTTC.

The CDR3, as DNA: TGTGCCAGTAGTATGAACGGCCTGGGGGAGCAGTACTTC. Amino acids: CASSMNGLGEQYF. The V gene is TRBV19, the J gene TRBJ2-7; D not resolved. The CDR3 runs to 13 residues. V shed 3 bases and J shed 7 bases, with 13 bases lying between them. Germline lookup yields CDR1 LNHDA and CDR2 SQIVND (reference sequence).